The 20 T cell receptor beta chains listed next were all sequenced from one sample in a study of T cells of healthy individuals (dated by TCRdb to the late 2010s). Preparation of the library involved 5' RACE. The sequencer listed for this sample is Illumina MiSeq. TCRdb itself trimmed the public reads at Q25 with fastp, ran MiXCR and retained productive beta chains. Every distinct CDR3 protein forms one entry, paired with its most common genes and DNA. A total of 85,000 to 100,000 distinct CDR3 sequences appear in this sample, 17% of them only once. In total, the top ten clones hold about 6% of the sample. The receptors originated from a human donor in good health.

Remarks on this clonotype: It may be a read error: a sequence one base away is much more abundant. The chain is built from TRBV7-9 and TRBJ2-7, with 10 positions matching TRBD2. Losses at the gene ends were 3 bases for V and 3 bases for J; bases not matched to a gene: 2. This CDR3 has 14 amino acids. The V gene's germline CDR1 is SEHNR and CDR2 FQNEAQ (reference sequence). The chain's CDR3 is CASSFRTSGYEQYF. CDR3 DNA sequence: TGTGCCAGCAGCTTTCGGACTAGCGGCTACGAGCAGTACTTC.

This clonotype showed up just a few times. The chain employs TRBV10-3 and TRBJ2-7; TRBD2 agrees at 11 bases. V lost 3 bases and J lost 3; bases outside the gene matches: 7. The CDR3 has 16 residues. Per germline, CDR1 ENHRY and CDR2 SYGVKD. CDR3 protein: CAISDSSGRRNYEQYF. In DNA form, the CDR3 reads TGTGCCATCAGTGATTCTAGCGGGAGGAGGAACTACGAGCAGTACTTC.

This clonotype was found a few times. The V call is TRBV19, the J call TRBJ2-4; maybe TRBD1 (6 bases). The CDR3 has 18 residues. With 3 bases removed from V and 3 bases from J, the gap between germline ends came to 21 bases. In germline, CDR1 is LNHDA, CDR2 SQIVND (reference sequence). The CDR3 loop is CASSIGWTAPLVKNIQYF. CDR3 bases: TGTGCCAGTAGTATTGGTTGGACAGCCCCTTTAGTCAAAAACATTCAGTACTTC.

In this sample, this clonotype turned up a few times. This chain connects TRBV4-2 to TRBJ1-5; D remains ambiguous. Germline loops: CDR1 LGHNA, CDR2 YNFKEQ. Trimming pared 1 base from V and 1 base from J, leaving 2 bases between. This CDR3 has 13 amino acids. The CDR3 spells CASSQGSNQPQHF. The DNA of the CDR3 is TGTGCCAGCAGCCAAGGGAGCAATCAGCCCCAGCATTTT.

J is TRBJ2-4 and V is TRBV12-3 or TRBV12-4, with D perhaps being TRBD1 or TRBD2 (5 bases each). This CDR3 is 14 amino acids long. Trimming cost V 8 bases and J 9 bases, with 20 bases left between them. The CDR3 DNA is TGTGCCAGCTCCACGGTTTCTGGGGGTTTCATTCAGTACTTC. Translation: CASSTVSGGFIQYF.

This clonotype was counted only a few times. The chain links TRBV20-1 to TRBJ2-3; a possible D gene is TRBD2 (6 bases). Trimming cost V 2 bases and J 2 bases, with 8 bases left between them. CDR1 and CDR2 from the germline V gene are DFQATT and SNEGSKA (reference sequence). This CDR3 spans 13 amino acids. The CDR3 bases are TGCAGTGCTAGAACGGGGGACACAGATACGCAGTATTTT. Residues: CSARTGDTDTQYF.

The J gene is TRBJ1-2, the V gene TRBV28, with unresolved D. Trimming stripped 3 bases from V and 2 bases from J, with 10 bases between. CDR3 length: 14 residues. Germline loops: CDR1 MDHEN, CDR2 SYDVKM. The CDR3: CASSFGQDNYGYTF. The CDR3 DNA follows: TGTGCCAGCAGTTTTGGGCAGGACAACTATGGCTACACCTTC.

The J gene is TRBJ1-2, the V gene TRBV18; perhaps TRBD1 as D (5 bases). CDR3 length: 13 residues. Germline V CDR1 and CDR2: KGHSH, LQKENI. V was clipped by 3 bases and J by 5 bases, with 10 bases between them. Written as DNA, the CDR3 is TGTGCCAGCTCACCGCGGGGGGATTATGGCTACACCTTC. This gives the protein CASSPRGDYGYTF.

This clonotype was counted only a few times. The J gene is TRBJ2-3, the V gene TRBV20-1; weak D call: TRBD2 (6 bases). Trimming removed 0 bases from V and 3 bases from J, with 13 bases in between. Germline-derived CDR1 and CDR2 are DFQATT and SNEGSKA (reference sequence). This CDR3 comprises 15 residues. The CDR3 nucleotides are TGCAGTGCTAGAGATCGGACACTAGCAACAGATACGCAGTATTTT. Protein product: CSARDRTLATDTQYF.

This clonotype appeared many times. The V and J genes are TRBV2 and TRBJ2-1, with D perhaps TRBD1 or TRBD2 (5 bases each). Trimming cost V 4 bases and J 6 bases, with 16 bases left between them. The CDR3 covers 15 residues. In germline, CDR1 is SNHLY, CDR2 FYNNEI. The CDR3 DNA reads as TGTGCCAGCAGTGTCGGGACGACCTTCGGCAATGAGCAGTTCTTC. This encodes CASSVGTTFGNEQFF.

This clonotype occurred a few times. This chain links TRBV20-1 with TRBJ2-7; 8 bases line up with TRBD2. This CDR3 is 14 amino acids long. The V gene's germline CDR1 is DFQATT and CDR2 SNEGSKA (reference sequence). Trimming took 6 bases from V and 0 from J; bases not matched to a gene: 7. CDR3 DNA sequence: TGCAGTGCCTTTAGCGGGGCTTTCTCCTACGAGCAGTACTTC. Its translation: CSAFSGAFSYEQYF.

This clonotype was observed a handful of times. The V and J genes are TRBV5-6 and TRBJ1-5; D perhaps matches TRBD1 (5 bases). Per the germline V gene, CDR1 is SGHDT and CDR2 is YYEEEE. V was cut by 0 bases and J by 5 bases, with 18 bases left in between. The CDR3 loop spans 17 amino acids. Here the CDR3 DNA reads TGTGCCAGCAGCTTGGGCCCCCCAGGGCCGGTAGATCAGCCCCAGCATTTT. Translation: CASSLGPPGPVDQPQHF.

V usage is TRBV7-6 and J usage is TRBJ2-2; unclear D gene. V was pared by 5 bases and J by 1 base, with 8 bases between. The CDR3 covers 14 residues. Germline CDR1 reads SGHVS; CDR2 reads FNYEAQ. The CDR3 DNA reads TGTGCCAGCAGCCGGACCCTGAACACCGGGGAGCTGTTTTTT. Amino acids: CASSRTLNTGELFF.

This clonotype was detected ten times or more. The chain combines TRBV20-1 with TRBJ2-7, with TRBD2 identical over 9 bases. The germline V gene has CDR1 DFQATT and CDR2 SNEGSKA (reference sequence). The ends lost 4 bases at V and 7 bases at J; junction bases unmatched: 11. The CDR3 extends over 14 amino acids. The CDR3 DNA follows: TGCAGTGCTACTTTCGGGACTAGCTTGGGGGAGCAGTACTTC. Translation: CSATFGTSLGEQYF.

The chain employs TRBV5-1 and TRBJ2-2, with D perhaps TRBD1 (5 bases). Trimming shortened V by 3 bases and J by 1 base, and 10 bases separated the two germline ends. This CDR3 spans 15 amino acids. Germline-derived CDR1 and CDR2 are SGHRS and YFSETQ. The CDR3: CASSSLQGNTGELFF. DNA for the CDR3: TGCGCCAGCAGCTCGCTGCAGGGGAACACCGGGGAGCTGTTTTTT.

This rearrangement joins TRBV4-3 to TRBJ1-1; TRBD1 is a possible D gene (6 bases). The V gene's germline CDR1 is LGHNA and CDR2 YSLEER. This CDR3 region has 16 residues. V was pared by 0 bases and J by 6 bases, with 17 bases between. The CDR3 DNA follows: TGCGCCAGCAGCCAAGACATCCCGGGACAAGCGTCTGAAGCTTTCTTT. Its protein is CASSQDIPGQASEAFF.

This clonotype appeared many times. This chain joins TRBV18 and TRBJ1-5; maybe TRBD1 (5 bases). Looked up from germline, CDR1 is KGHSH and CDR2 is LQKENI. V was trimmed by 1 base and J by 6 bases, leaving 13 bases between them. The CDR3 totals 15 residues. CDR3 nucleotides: TGTGCCAGCTCACCACGCGCAGGGAGGAGTCAGCCCCAGCATTTT. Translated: CASSPRAGRSQPQHF.

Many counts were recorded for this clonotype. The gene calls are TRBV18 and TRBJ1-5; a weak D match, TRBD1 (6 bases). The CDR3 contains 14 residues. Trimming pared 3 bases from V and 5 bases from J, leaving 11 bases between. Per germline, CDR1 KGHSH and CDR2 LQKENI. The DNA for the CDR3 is TGTGCCAGCTCACCTCAGGGGTCGGATCAGCCCCAGCATTTT. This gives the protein CASSPQGSDQPQHF. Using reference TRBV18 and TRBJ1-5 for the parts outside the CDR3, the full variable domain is NAGVMQNPRHLVRRRGQEARLRCSPMKGHSHVYWYRQLPEEGLKFMVYLQKENIIDESGMPKERFSAEFPKEGPSILRIQQVVRGDSAAYFCASSPQGSDQPQHFGDGTRLSIL.

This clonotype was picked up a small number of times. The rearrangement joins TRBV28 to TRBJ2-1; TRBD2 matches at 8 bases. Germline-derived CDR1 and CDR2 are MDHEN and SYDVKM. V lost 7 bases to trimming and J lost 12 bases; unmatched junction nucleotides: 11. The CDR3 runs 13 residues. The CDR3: CASIPGGGLVQFF. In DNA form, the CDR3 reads TGTGCCAGCATCCCGGGAGGGGGGTTAGTGCAGTTCTTC.

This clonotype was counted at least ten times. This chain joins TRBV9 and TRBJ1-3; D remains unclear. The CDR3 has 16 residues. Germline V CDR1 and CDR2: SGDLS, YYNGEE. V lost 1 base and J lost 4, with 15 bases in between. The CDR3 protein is CASSVSSSSIGNTIYF. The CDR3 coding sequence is TGTGCCAGCAGCGTATCTTCCTCCTCAATCGGAAACACCATATATTTT.